These 16 T cell receptor beta chains originate from one sample sequenced in a study of low-dose radiotherapy and immunotherapy resistance in tumors. TRAV and TRBV primers primed cDNA for both TCRalpha and TCRbeta. For amplifying TCRs, the PCR ran for approximately 18 cycles with Phusion, which was used together with a constant-region primer and the adapter on the V primers. TCRdb re-derived calls from the reads in MiXCR, one entry per CDR3 protein. Of 65,000 to 90,000 distinct CDR3 sequences in the sample, about 19% were seen once. Time point in this sample: before trial treatment. The sample here was PBMCs, taken before treatment. These receptors were taken from a male donor with prostate cancer.

The rearrangement uses TRBV28 and TRBJ2-1; D might be TRBD1 or TRBD2, each matching 5 bases. Per the germline V gene, CDR1 is MDHEN and CDR2 is SYDVKM. With 5 bases removed from V and 10 bases from J, the gap between germline ends came to 15 bases. The CDR3 spans 13 residues. The CDR3 DNA reads TGTGCCAGCAGTCTAGGGGACCGAACCGAGCAGTTCTTC. It translates to CASSLGDRTEQFF.

This clonotype came up many times. V gene TRBV7-8 combines with J gene TRBJ2-7; 7 bases are a match to TRBD1. Germline V gene data show CDR1 as SGHVS and CDR2 as FQNEAQ. The length of the CDR3 is 16 residues. V was pared by 0 bases and J by 0 bases, with 5 bases of the junction left unmatched. For the CDR3, the DNA is TGTGCCAGCAGCTTAGCCGGGACAGCAAGCTCCTACGAGCAGTACTTC. Its protein is CASSLAGTASSYEQYF.

This clonotype was picked up many times. Compared with germline, one end of the junction differs, possibly owing to a read error. The genes are TRBV7-2 and TRBJ1-2, with D maybe TRBD1 (5 bases). CDR3 length: 15 amino acids. CDR1 is SGHTA and CDR2 is FQGNSA in the germline V gene. In DNA, the CDR3 is TGTGCCAGCAGTTTAGGGGCATCTCAAGTTTATGGCTACACCTTC. This codes for CASSLGASQVYGYTF.

This clonotype appeared many times. The CDR3 region is CASSQRGTGIFSGANVLTF. DNA for the CDR3: TGCGCCAGCAGCCAGAGGGGGACAGGGATATTCTCTGGGGCCAACGTCCTGACTTTC. The chain joins TRBV4-1 to TRBJ2-6; 9 nucleotides agree with TRBD1. Losses at the gene ends were 3 bases for V and 0 bases for J; bases not matched to a gene: 9. The CDR3 contains 19 residues. Germline V gene sequence: CDR1 MGHRA, CDR2 YSYEKL.

Notes on this clonotype: This likely reflects a read error, since a far larger clone is one base away. CDR3 coding DNA: TGTGCCAGCAGCTTGGGACTAGCGGGGTCCCATGTGCAGTTCTTC. This encodes CASSLGLAGSHVQFF. The V and J genes are TRBV5-8 and TRBJ2-1; TRBD2 matches 11 bases. Unmatched junction bases numbered 8, after V lost 0 bases and J lost 12 bases. Germline CDR1 SGHTS, CDR2 YDEGEE. The CDR3 runs 15 residues.

The V gene is TRBV9, the J gene TRBJ2-7; TRBD1 matches at 7 bases. The CDR3 extends over 16 amino acids. Germline lookup yields CDR1 SGDLS and CDR2 YYNGEE. The V segment lost 3 bases and the J segment 5 bases; nucleotides outside the gene matches: 14. The CDR3: CASSADLPGTADEQYF. The CDR3, as DNA: TGTGCCAGCAGCGCCGACCTCCCCGGGACAGCAGACGAGCAGTACTTC.

This clonotype was detected ten times or more. The chain couples TRBV14 to TRBJ2-1; either TRBD1 or TRBD2 may fit D (5 bases each). CDR1 SGHDN and CDR2 FVKESK come from the germline V gene. V was pared by 3 bases and J by 8 bases, with 11 bases between. The CDR3 spans 13 residues. In nucleotides, the CDR3 is TGTGCCAGCAGCCACATGAGGGGCGATGAGCAGTTCTTC. Its translation: CASSHMRGDEQFF.

The sample holds many counts of this clonotype. V usage is TRBV2 and J usage is TRBJ2-7; D gene unclear. The V gene lost 3 bases and the J gene lost 3 bases, with 9 bases spanning the gap. The CDR3 length is 13 residues. Per the germline V gene, CDR1 is SNHLY and CDR2 is FYNNEI. The CDR3 coding sequence is TGTGCCAGCAGTGAGGTACACGACTACGAGCAGTACTTC. Translated: CASSEVHDYEQYF. The complete variable domain, with remaining parts taken from reference TRBV2 and TRBJ2-7, reads EPEVTQTPSHQVTQMGQEVILRCVPISNHLYFYWYRQILGQKVEFLVSFYNNEISEKSEIFDDQFSVERPDGSNFTLKIRSTKLEDSAMYFCASSEVHDYEQYFGPGTRLTVT.

This clonotype was recorded many times. V usage is TRBV7-8 and J usage is TRBJ2-3, with 7 bases lining up with TRBD1. The CDR3 contains 16 residues. Germline CDR1 reads SGHVS; CDR2 reads FQNEAQ. Unmatched junction bases numbered 10, after V lost 5 bases and J lost 2 bases. CDR3 nucleotide sequence: TGTGCCAGCAGCAGAAACAGGGGTGAATCCACAGATACGCAGTATTTT. Protein: CASSRNRGESTDTQYF.

This clonotype was seen many times. The V and J genes are TRBV29-1 and TRBJ1-3; D is unclear. Trimming left V 7 bases short and J 0 bases short, with 7 bases between. The CDR3 spans 12 residues. The germline gives CDR1 SQVTM, CDR2 ANQGSEA. Written as DNA, the CDR3 is TGCAGCGCCGGGAACTCTGGAAACACCATATATTTT. Protein: CSAGNSGNTIYF. The entire variable domain, with the rest obtained from reference TRBV29-1 and TRBJ1-3, is as follows: SAVISQKPSRDICQRGTSLTIQCQVDSQVTMMFWYRQQPGQSLTLIATANQGSEATYESGFVIDKFPISRPNLTFSTLTVSNMSPEDSSIYLCSAGNSGNTIYFGEGSWLTVV.

This clonotype has a count of ten or more. This CDR3 reads CASSLDGWQETQYF. The DNA for the CDR3 is TGCGCCAGCAGCTTGGACGGGTGGCAAGAGACCCAGTACTTC. The chain links TRBV5-1 to TRBJ2-5, with D unclear. The CDR3 loop spans 14 amino acids. Germline loops: CDR1 SGHRS, CDR2 YFSETQ. The ends were cut back, 0 bases at V and 2 bases at J, with 8 bases in the middle.

This chain connects TRBV9 to TRBJ2-7, with 7 positions matching TRBD2. CDR1 is SGDLS, CDR2 YYNGEE, per germline. After removal of 0 bases from V and 2 bases from J, the junction contained 8 bases not matched to a gene. The CDR3 is made up of 16 amino acids. CDR3 protein: CASSVDPSGHTYEQYF. The CDR3 DNA reads as TGTGCCAGCAGCGTAGATCCTAGCGGTCATACCTACGAGCAGTACTTC.

This chain links TRBV7-6 with TRBJ2-1; D gene ambiguous. Trimming took 5 bases from V and 0 from J, leaving 17 bases between them. This CDR3 is 17 amino acids long. CDR1 and CDR2 from the germline V gene are SGHVS and FNYEAQ. CDR3 coding DNA: TGTGCCAGCAGCACACCCCTTGCAAAAAGCTCCTACAATGAGCAGTTCTTC. Translated: CASSTPLAKSSYNEQFF.

The chain has TRBV25-1 and TRBJ2-3, with 10 bases aligning to TRBD2. Unmatched junction bases numbered 3, after V lost 6 bases and J lost 6 bases. The CDR3 is 13 amino acids. Germline CDR1 reads MGHDK; CDR2 reads SYGVNS. Here the CDR3 DNA reads TGTGCCAGCAGGTTTAGCGGGAGGGATACGCAGTATTTT. Protein: CASRFSGRDTQYF.

This clonotype was recorded at least ten times. The chain is built from TRBV5-4 and TRBJ2-2, with D hard to call. CDR1 and CDR2 (germline): SGHNT, YYREEE (reference sequence). The CDR3 is 12 residues long. V lost 5 bases and J lost 0, with 2 bases in between. The CDR3, as DNA: TGTGCCAGCAGAACGAACACCGGGGAGCTGTTTTTT. It yields the protein CASRTNTGELFF.

This clonotype appeared many times. Mismatch with germline at one junction end may stem from a read error. V and J are TRBV11-2 and TRBJ2-5, with 8 bases identical to TRBD2. The CDR3 extends over 17 amino acids. CDR1 SGHAT and CDR2 FQNNGV come from the germline V gene. The chain's CDR3 is CASSLEVRVAGQGTQYF. CDR3 DNA sequence: TGTGCCAGCAGCTTGGAAGTCAGGGTAGCGGGGCAAGGGACCCAGTACTTC.